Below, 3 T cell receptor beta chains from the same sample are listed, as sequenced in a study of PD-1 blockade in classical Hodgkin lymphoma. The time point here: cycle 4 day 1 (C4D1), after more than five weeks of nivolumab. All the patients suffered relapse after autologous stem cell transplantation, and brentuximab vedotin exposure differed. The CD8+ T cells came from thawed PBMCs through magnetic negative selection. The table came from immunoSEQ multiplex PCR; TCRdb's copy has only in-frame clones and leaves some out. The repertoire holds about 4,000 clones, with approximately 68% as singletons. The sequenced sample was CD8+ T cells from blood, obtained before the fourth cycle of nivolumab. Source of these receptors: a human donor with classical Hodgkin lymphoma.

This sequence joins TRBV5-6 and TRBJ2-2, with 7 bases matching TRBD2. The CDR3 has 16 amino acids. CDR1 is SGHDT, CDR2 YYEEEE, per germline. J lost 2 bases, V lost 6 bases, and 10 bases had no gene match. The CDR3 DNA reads TGTGCCAGCAACTGGGGGGGAGAGTTTAACACCGGGGAGCTGTTTTTT. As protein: CASNWGGEFNTGELFF.

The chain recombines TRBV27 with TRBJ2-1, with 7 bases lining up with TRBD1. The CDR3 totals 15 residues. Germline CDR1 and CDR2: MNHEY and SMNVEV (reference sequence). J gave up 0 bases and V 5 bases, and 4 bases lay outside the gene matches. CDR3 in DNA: TGTGCCAGCAGTAAGACAGGGCCCTCCTACAATGAGCAGTTCTTC. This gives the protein CASSKTGPSYNEQFF.

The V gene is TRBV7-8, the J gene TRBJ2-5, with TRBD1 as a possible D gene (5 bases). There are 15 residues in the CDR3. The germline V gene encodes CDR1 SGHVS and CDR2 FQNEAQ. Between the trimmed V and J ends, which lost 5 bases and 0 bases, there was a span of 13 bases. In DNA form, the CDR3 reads TGTGCCAGCAGCATCGTATCCAGGGACCAAGAGACCCAGTACTTC. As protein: CASSIVSRDQETQYF.